This TCR beta chain appears in the sequencing data of a study of tumor-infiltrating lymphocytes in localized non-small cell lung cancer. Study conclusions and caveats: Tumor T-cell fraction from TCR sequencing was not associated with recurrence-free survival (p = 0.61). Higher tumor T cell infiltration than in uninvolved lung was supported by TCRbeta sequencing.

About this clone: The antigen is undetermined.

Produced via immunoSEQ multiplex PCR; TCRdb's table is partial and in-frame only. The sample lists some 30,000 clones, 70% to 90% occurring once. Between the trimmed V and J ends, which lost 1 base and 7 bases, there was a span of 5 bases. Germline-derived CDR1 and CDR2 are SGHDT and YYEEEE. The CDR3 extends over 12 amino acids. The receptor comes from a human donor with non-small cell lung cancer. This rearrangement joins TRBV5-6 to TRBJ2-2; unclear D gene. Source material: lung tumor tissue. CDR3 in amino acids: CASSLIGGELFF. The CDR3 region has the DNA TGTGCCAGCAGCTTGATAGGCGGGGAGCTGTTTTTT.